This entry lists 26 T cell receptor beta chains sequenced from one sample in a study of T cell responses to AZD1222 COVID-19 vaccine. TCRdb's table, derived via immunoSEQ multiplex PCR, lists solely in-frame clones and lacks some. The sample includes under 130,000 clones, approximately 96% of them seen just once. The starting material was peripheral blood, obtained on day 0 of AZD1222 vaccination. The source of these receptors is an adult in good health.

V and J are TRBV2 and TRBJ2-7; D remains ambiguous. Deletions cut 7 bases from V and 10 bases from J, with 11 bases between. Germline CDR1 and CDR2: SNHLY and FYNNEI. The CDR3 is 10 residues long. The CDR3 nucleotides read TGTGCCAGCATGCGGACGGTTCAGTACTTC. Translated: CASMRTVQYF.

CDR3 DNA sequence: TGTGCCAGCAGTTTAATCCAGGGACATTCACCCCTCCACTTT. This translates into CASSLIQGHSPLHF. The chain combines TRBV28 with TRBJ1-6; D might be TRBD1 (5 bases). Trimming took 2 bases from V and 8 from J, leaving 10 bases between them. The germline CDR1 and CDR2 sequences are MDHEN and SYDVKM. The CDR3 is 14 residues long. The entire variable domain, with the rest obtained from reference TRBV28 and TRBJ1-6, is as follows: DVKVTQSSRYLVKRTGEKVFLECVQDMDHENMFWYRQDPGLGLRLIYFSYDVKMKEKGDIPEGYSVSREKKERFSLILESASTNQTSMYLCASSLIQGHSPLHFGNGTRLTVT.

The CDR3 is CSVDYAANYGYTF. DNA for the CDR3: TGCAGCGTTGATTACGCGGCTAACTATGGCTACACCTTC. The rearrangement links TRBV29-1 to TRBJ1-2, with D hard to call. The germline CDR1 and CDR2 sequences are SQVTM and ANQGSEA. V was clipped by 3 bases and J by 0 bases, with 8 bases between them. CDR3 length equals 13 residues.

J is TRBJ1-6 and V is TRBV5-1; 8 nucleotides match TRBD1. V gave up 4 bases and J gave up 4 bases; unmatched junction bases: 10. The CDR3 has 17 residues. The germline gives CDR1 SGHRS, CDR2 YFSETQ. CDR3: CASSLSGQGEYNSPLHF. The DNA of the CDR3 is TGCGCCAGCAGCCTCTCCGGACAGGGTGAATATAATTCACCCCTCCACTTT.

This clone showed up just once. DNA of the CDR3: TGTGCCAGCAGTGTATCCCTCAGTGTGCAGTTCTTC. It encodes CASSVSLSVQFF. The V and J genes are TRBV25-1 and TRBJ2-1; D gene unclear. CDR3 length equals 12 residues. Germline loops: CDR1 MGHDK, CDR2 SYGVNS. Trimming removed 4 bases from V and 12 bases from J, with 13 bases in between.

The chain carries TRBV28 and TRBJ2-2; weak D call: TRBD2 (5 bases). The CDR3 loop spans 13 amino acids. With 5 bases removed from V and 6 bases from J, the gap between germline ends came to 10 bases. CDR1 MDHEN and CDR2 SYDVKM come from the germline V gene. DNA for the CDR3: TGTGCCAGCAGTCTCAGCGGAGCCGGGGAGCTGTTTTTT. As protein: CASSLSGAGELFF.

V usage is TRBV6-6 and J usage is TRBJ1-3, with D tentatively TRBD1 (6 bases). V was clipped by 7 bases and J by 4 bases, with 14 bases between them. This CDR3 region has 14 residues. Germline CDR1 is MNHNY and CDR2 is SVGAGI (reference sequence). CDR3 nucleotide sequence: TGTGCCAGCACCGACACAGGGTGGGGAAACACCATATATTTT. Residues: CASTDTGWGNTIYF.

CDR3: CASSLDMPSWAYEQYF. The CDR3 nucleotides read TGTGCCAGCAGCTTAGATATGCCTAGTTGGGCCTACGAGCAGTACTTC. The chain employs TRBV7-2 and TRBJ2-7; the D is unclear. Germline loops: CDR1 SGHTA, CDR2 FQGNSA. V was trimmed by 1 base and J by 2 bases, leaving 15 bases between them. The CDR3 runs 16 residues.

This chain's CDR3 is CASSYSTQIGTEAFF. In nucleotides, the CDR3 is TGTGCCAGCAGTTACTCAACCCAAATCGGCACTGAAGCTTTCTTT. This chain links TRBV6-5 with TRBJ1-1; the D is unclear. Germline values: CDR1 MNHEY, CDR2 SVGAGI. The germline V and J ends were trimmed by 0 bases and 4 bases, with 12 bases remaining between them. The CDR3 sequence is 15 residues long.

The chain combines TRBV27 with TRBJ2-7; weak D call: TRBD1 (6 bases). The CDR3 is 15 amino acids. Germline V gene data show CDR1 as MNHEY and CDR2 as SMNVEV (reference sequence). Trimming left V 4 bases short and J 2 bases short, with 15 bases between. CDR3 nucleotides: TGTGCCAGCAGTTCGCCCTACGACAGGCCCTACGAGCAGTACTTC. Residues: CASSSPYDRPYEQYF.

The V call is TRBV28, the J call TRBJ2-2, with D possibly matching TRBD2 (7 bases). With 6 bases removed from V and 6 bases from J, the gap between germline ends came to 17 bases. The CDR3 sequence is 15 residues long. Germline assignment: CDR1 MDHEN and CDR2 SYDVKM. The CDR3 bases are TGTGCCAGCAGCCAGGGAGGGGGGCTGGCCGGGGAGCTGTTTTTT. Translated, it gives CASSQGGGLAGELFF.

The DNA for the CDR3 is TGTGCCAGTAGTAAAATCTTGGGGGAGGCAGATACGCAGTATTTT. It encodes CASSKILGEADTQYF. V and J are TRBV19 and TRBJ2-3, with D tentatively TRBD2 (6 bases). CDR3 length equals 15 residues. CDR1 is LNHDA and CDR2 is SQIVND in the germline V gene (reference sequence). V lost 4 bases and J 4 bases, leaving 15 bases between the germline ends. Together with reference TRBV19 and TRBJ2-3, the CDR3 gives the full variable domain: DGGITQSPKYLFRKEGQNVTLSCEQNLNHDAMYWYRQDPGQGLRLIYYSQIVNDFQKGDIAEGYSVSREKKESFPLTVTSAQKNPTAFYLCASSKILGEADTQYFGPGTRLTVL.

This CDR3 reads CASSQIIRALEDQPQHF. DNA for the CDR3: TGCGCCAGCAGCCAAATTATCAGGGCGCTGGAGGATCAGCCCCAGCATTTT. This sequence joins TRBV4-1 and TRBJ1-5; tentatively, D is TRBD1 (5 bases). Germline CDR1 MGHRA, CDR2 YSYEKL. This CDR3 has 17 amino acids. The V end was cut by 2 bases, the J end by 5 bases, with 19 bases between.

As concerns this clone: Relative to the germline gene, one junction end is altered; a read error may explain this. The chain recombines TRBV19 with TRBJ2-2; D may be TRBD1 (6 bases). The CDR3 is made up of 13 amino acids. Germline V gene lookup returns CDR1 LNHDA and CDR2 SQIVND (reference sequence). In nucleotides, the CDR3 is TGTGCCAGTAGGAAGACAGGCGCCGGAGAGCTGTTTTTT. It codes for CASRKTGAGELFF.

The chain couples TRBV5-5 to TRBJ1-3, with D uncertain. This CDR3 spans 17 amino acids. CDR1 is SGHKS, CDR2 YYEKEE, per germline (reference sequence). Deletions cut 3 bases from V and 2 bases from J, with 18 bases between. CDR3 sequence: CASSYQIRDRAGNTIYF. The CDR3 DNA is TGTGCCAGCAGCTATCAAATTAGGGATCGGGCTGGAAACACCATATATTTT.

This sequence joins TRBV5-4 and TRBJ2-1; D may be TRBD2 (6 bases). CDR3 length equals 16 residues. Germline CDR1 reads SGHNT; CDR2 reads YYREEE (reference sequence). V dropped 0 bases and J dropped 7 bases, with 17 bases sitting between them. The CDR3 sequence: CASSLAVGRAGNEQFF. The CDR3 region has the DNA TGTGCCAGCAGCTTGGCCGTAGGCAGGGCGGGGAATGAGCAGTTCTTC.

The J gene is TRBJ2-7, the V gene TRBV27; possibly TRBD1 or TRBD2 for D (5 bases each). The CDR3 sequence is 15 residues long. Germline lookup yields CDR1 MNHEY and CDR2 SMNVEV (reference sequence). The germline V and J ends were trimmed by 4 bases and 1 base, with 14 bases remaining between them. CDR3 DNA sequence: TGTGCCAGCAGTTCATCCGGGACCGGGTCCTACGAGCAGTACTTC. Amino acid sequence: CASSSSGTGSYEQYF.

J is TRBJ1-5 and V is TRBV4-1, with a weak D call TRBD1 (6 bases). CDR3 length equals 17 residues. Germline CDR1 MGHRA, CDR2 YSYEKL. Trimming removed 3 bases at V and 0 bases at J, with 15 bases between. The CDR3 spells CASSHGTRGYSNQPQHF. The DNA for the CDR3 is TGCGCCAGCAGCCACGGTACCAGGGGATATAGCAATCAGCCCCAGCATTTT.

In DNA form, the CDR3 reads TGTGCCAGCAGCTTCTTGCCCGATTACACAGATACGCAGTATTTT. This sequence encodes CASSFLPDYTDTQYF. The V gene is TRBV5-8, the J gene TRBJ2-3; D remains ambiguous. The CDR3 is 15 residues long. V shed 2 bases and J shed 2 bases, with 12 bases lying between them. Per germline, CDR1 SGHTS and CDR2 YDEGEE.

Here the CDR3 DNA reads TGCGCCAGCAGCCAGACGACTGGCGGTGAGCAGTTCTTC. Translated: CASSQTTGGEQFF. V gene TRBV4-3 combines with J gene TRBJ2-1, with D hard to call. This CDR3 is 13 amino acids long. Germline-derived CDR1 and CDR2 are LGHNA and YSLEER. Deletions cut 3 bases from V and 9 bases from J, with 12 bases between.

The chain carries TRBV6-5 and TRBJ1-5, with D unresolved. The V gene lost 6 bases and the J gene lost 9 bases, with 12 bases spanning the gap. CDR1 and CDR2 (germline): MNHEY, SVGAGI. CDR3 length: 12 amino acids. Here the CDR3 reads CASSPDPSPQHF. The CDR3 DNA follows: TGTGCCAGCAGCCCGGACCCGTCGCCCCAGCATTTT.

CDR3 in amino acids: CASRTGSDGYTF. The CDR3 bases are TGTGCCAGTAGGACCGGGAGTGATGGCTACACCTTC. This chain links TRBV19 with TRBJ1-2; D unclear. CDR1 is LNHDA, CDR2 SQIVND, per germline (reference sequence). The CDR3 runs 12 residues. V dropped 6 bases and J dropped 6 bases, with 11 bases sitting between them.

V gene TRBV6-1 combines with J gene TRBJ1-1; 7 bases fit TRBD1. CDR1 MNHNS and CDR2 SASEGT come from the germline V gene. This CDR3 comprises 14 residues. The ends lost 2 bases at V and 3 bases at J; junction bases unmatched: 3. The CDR3 spells CASSESGQYTEAFF. CDR3 bases: TGTGCCAGCAGTGAATCGGGACAGTACACTGAAGCTTTCTTT.

The chain combines TRBV6-6 with TRBJ2-7; TRBD1 might be the D (5 bases). The CDR3 runs to 15 residues. Germline loops: CDR1 MNHNY, CDR2 SVGAGI (reference sequence). The ends were cut back, 2 bases at V and 3 bases at J, with 14 bases in the middle. CDR3 region: CASSYTRLRDYEQYF. CDR3 sequence (DNA): TGTGCCAGCAGTTACACACGGCTCAGGGACTACGAGCAGTACTTC.

V gene TRBV5-1 combines with J gene TRBJ2-3, with 9 bases aligning to TRBD2. The CDR3 has 15 amino acids. CDR1 is SGHRS, CDR2 YFSETQ, per germline. V was pared by 1 base and J by 5 bases, with 5 bases of the junction left unmatched. CDR3 sequence (DNA): TGCGCCAGCAGCTTGCAGCGGGGGGCCCAAGATACGCAGTATTTT. Translating gives CASSLQRGAQDTQYF.

The V call is TRBV19, the J call TRBJ1-1, with a tentative D call TRBD1 (5 bases). The CDR3 loop spans 15 amino acids. From germline, CDR1 is LNHDA and CDR2 SQIVND (reference sequence). V gave up 8 bases and J gave up 3 bases, with 19 bases separating them. The CDR3 spells CASYIGVGSYTEAFF. Written as DNA, the CDR3 is TGTGCCAGTTATATAGGGGTAGGGTCGTACACTGAAGCTTTCTTT.